This TCR beta chain was identified in a study of cytomegalovirus exposure and HLA in healthy donors. PCR used 60 Vbeta primers and 13 Jbeta primers. As processed by the authors: A later analysis tallied about 80 million unique TCR beta chains, around 9.9 million of them shared. Libraries were prepared by immunoSEQ multiplex PCR; TCRdb keeps only in-frame clonotypes and omits some of them. Clone size and the V and J calls come from that table; the DNA yielded D and trimming. The repertoire holds about 110,000 clones, roughly 69% seen once, with over 3.5% in the top ten. The CDR3 runs 14 residues. The V end was cut by 3 bases, the J end by 5 bases, with 13 bases between. CDR1 and CDR2 from the germline V gene are KGHSH and LQKENI. This clone was counted only a few times. Antigen specificity is unknown. The study, taken as a whole, reports: Prior analysis indicated that the majority of TCR beta V segments exhibited productivity approximately 87% or approximately 30% of the time. Most likely, a cluster of highly shared sequence variants arose as a sequencing artifact.

This sequence was found in a man younger than 40 in good health and CMV-seropositive. The sample was PBMCs. This rearrangement joins TRBV18 to TRBJ1-2; weak D call: TRBD1 (5 bases). CDR3 loop: CASSPGGLFYGYTF. For the CDR3, the DNA is TGTGCCAGCTCACCGGGGGGATTATTTTATGGCTACACCTTC. Full variable domain (missing parts from reference TRBV18 and TRBJ1-2): NAGVMQNPRHLVRRRGQEARLRCSPMKGHSHVYWYRQLPEEGLKFMVYLQKENIIDESGMPKERFSAEFPKEGPSILRIQQVVRGDSAAYFCASSPGGLFYGYTFGSGTRLTVV.